Listed below are T cell receptor beta chains from one sample, sequenced in a study of blood T cell repertoires in COVID-19. TCRdb's table, derived via immunoSEQ multiplex PCR, lists solely in-frame clones and lacks some. Counted here are about 380,000 clones, more than 75% occurring once; the ten biggest clones make up approximately 1.3%. The specimen was PBMCs or T cells enriched from blood (not recorded which). Receptors were obtained from a man aged 30 to 45 who had recovered from COVID-19. The CDR3 runs from the conserved cysteine through the conserved F or W. D genes are given only for firm matches. Only part of the rows carry a size: once, few, many, or a class if the clone is expanded.

V gene	D gene	CDR3 length	J gene	clone size	CDR3 protein	CDR3 DNA
TRBV11-2	.	12	TRBJ2-1	few	CASSSGRTEQFF	TGTGCCAGCAGCTCGGGGAGGACGGAGCAGTTCTTC
TRBV18	TRBD1	15	TRBJ1-6	.	CASSPGTGENSPLHF	TGTGCCAGCTCACCAGGGACAGGGGAGAATTCACCCCTCCACTTT
TRBV7-3	TRBD1	13	TRBJ2-5	.	CASSTTGVETQYF	TGTGCCAGCAGCACTACAGGGGTGGAGACCCAGTACTTC
TRBV5-1	.	14	TRBJ2-5	.	CASSFGRTEETQYF	TGCGCCAGCAGCTTCGGGAGAACAGAAGAGACCCAGTACTTC
TRBV30	.	14	TRBJ1-3	.	CAWNPLASGNTIYF	TGTGCCTGGAACCCTTTGGCCTCTGGAAACACCATATATTTT
TRBV2	TRBD2	14	TRBJ2-1	.	CASDLAANSNEQFF	TGTGCCAGCGATCTAGCGGCTAACAGCAATGAGCAGTTCTTC
TRBV9	.	16	TRBJ2-1	once	CASSVVGGPRYNEQFF	TGTGCCAGCAGCGTAGTTGGGGGCCCACGATACAATGAGCAGTTCTTC
TRBV18	TRBD1	16	TRBJ2-1	.	CASSPRDRESYNEQFF	TGTGCCAGCTCACCACGGGACAGGGAGTCCTACAATGAGCAGTTCTTC
TRBV19	.	17	TRBJ2-4	.	CASSKGGGQESKNIQYF	TGTGCCAGTAGTAAAGGCGGGGGCCAGGAAAGCAAAAACATTCAGTACTTC
TRBV30	TRBD1	13	TRBJ1-1	.	CAWSLGQVVKAFF	TGTGCCTGGAGTCTAGGACAGGTGGTGAAAGCTTTCTTT
TRBV12-3/TRBV12-4	.	11	TRBJ1-2	.	CASSSGYGYTF	TGTGCCAGCAGCTCAGGGTATGGCTACACCTTC
TRBV5-4	.	16	TRBJ2-1	.	CASNLAVSSSYNEQFF	TGTGCCAGCAATTTGGCAGTCTCTAGCTCCTACAATGAGCAGTTCTTC
TRBV4-3	.	16	TRBJ2-1	.	CASSQELAPLPNEQFF	TGCGCCAGCAGCCAAGAACTAGCACCCTTACCCAATGAGCAGTTCTTC
TRBV30	.	15	TRBJ2-1	.	CACKGHLWDYNEQFF	TGTGCCTGTAAAGGACATCTTTGGGACTACAATGAGCAGTTCTTC
TRBV2	.	14	TRBJ1-2	.	CASSEAPGKYGYTF	TGTGCCAGCAGTGAAGCTCCAGGAAAATATGGCTACACCTTC
TRBV4-2	.	15	TRBJ2-7	.	CASSQDRAGYSEQYF	TGTGCCAGCAGCCAAGATCGGGCAGGGTACAGCGAGCAGTACTTC
TRBV18	.	13	TRBJ1-1	.	CASSQGLNTEAFF	TGTGCCAGCTCACAGGGGCTTAACACTGAAGCTTTCTTT
TRBV6-2/TRBV6-3	TRBD1	15	TRBJ1-2	few	CASSYLGQENVGYTF	TGTGCCAGCAGTTACCTGGGACAGGAGAACGTCGGCTACACCTTC
TRBV7-9	.	12	TRBJ1-2	.	CASSGGVYGYTF	TGTGCCAGCTCCGGGGGGGTCTATGGCTACACCTTC
TRBV20-1	.	10	TRBJ1-1	.	CSATRTEAFF	TGCAGTGCTACGAGGACTGAAGCTTTCTTT
TRBV10-2	.	14	TRBJ2-2	.	CASSPQIVTGELFF	TGCGCCAGCAGTCCCCAAATAGTCACCGGGGAGCTGTTTTTT
TRBV30	.	13	TRBJ1-1	.	CAWSRGLNTEAFF	TGTGCCTGGAGCAGGGGCTTGAACACTGAAGCTTTCTTT
TRBV15	.	16	TRBJ1-1	.	CATSPRGNLVGTEAFF	TGTGCCACCAGCCCACGGGGGAACCTCGTCGGGACTGAAGCTTTCTTT
TRBV12-3/TRBV12-4	TRBD1	12	TRBJ1-1	.	CASSLARGETFF	TGTGCCAGCAGTTTAGCCAGGGGGGAGACTTTCTTT
TRBV5-4	.	14	TRBJ2-7	.	CAGSLSDSHYEQYF	TGTGCCGGCAGCTTGTCGGACAGTCACTACGAGCAGTACTTC
TRBV7-2	.	14	TRBJ2-7	.	CASSLEAGHYEQYF	TGTGCCAGCAGCTTAGAGGCAGGCCACTACGAGCAGTACTTC
TRBV29-1	TRBD2	13	TRBJ2-1	.	CSVPGLGYNEQFF	TGCAGCGTGCCGGGACTAGGCTATAATGAGCAGTTCTTC
TRBV6-1	.	15	TRBJ2-7	.	CASSEALGQGYEQYF	TGTGCCAGCAGTGAAGCGCTGGGACAAGGCTACGAGCAGTACTTC
TRBV10-3	.	18	TRBJ1-5	once	CAISESPVRDVSNQPQHF	TGTGCCATCAGTGAGTCCCCAGTCAGGGATGTTAGCAATCAGCCCCAGCATTTT
TRBV6-1	.	13	TRBJ2-5	.	CASSEWGEETQYF	TGTGCCAGCAGTGAGTGGGGAGAAGAGACCCAGTACTTC
TRBV10-2	.	12	TRBJ1-4	.	CASSESREKLFF	TGCGCCAGCAGTGAGTCGAGGGAAAAACTGTTTTTT
TRBV4-1	TRBD1	15	TRBJ2-7	.	CASSLGQASSYEQYF	TGCGCCAGCAGCCTCGGACAGGCGAGCTCCTACGAGCAGTACTTC
TRBV19	.	13	TRBJ2-5	.	CASTTDSLGTQYF	TGTGCCAGTACCACCGACAGCCTAGGGACCCAGTACTTC
TRBV19	.	11	TRBJ1-1	once	CASSSRRGAFF	TGTGCCAGTAGTAGTAGGAGGGGAGCTTTCTTT
TRBV2	.	15	TRBJ2-6	.	CASRYTGSGANVLTF	TGTGCCAGCAGGTACACAGGGTCTGGGGCCAACGTCCTGACTTTC
TRBV7-6	TRBD1	14	TRBJ1-6	.	CASSRTGDYSPLHF	TGTGCCAGCAGCCGGACAGGGGATTACTCACCCCTCCACTTT
TRBV5-1	TRBD1	16	TRBJ1-2	.	CASSLERDRGRGGYTF	TGCGCCAGCAGCTTGGAACGGGACAGGGGTAGGGGTGGCTACACCTTC
TRBV2	TRBD1	13	TRBJ2-7	.	CASNRDRDYEQYF	TGTGCCAGCAACCGGGACAGGGACTACGAGCAGTACTTC
TRBV5-1	TRBD2	17	TRBJ2-3	.	CASSSNSGGSSTDTQYF	TGCGCCAGCAGCTCAAATAGCGGGGGTAGTAGCACAGATACGCAGTATTTT
TRBV29-1	TRBD2	14	TRBJ2-2	.	CSGRSGVNTGELFF	TGCAGCGGCAGGAGCGGGGTTAACACCGGGGAGCTGTTTTTT
TRBV28	.	14	TRBJ1-5	.	CASSFPLSNQPQHF	TGTGCCAGCAGTTTCCCCCTTAGCAATCAGCCCCAGCATTTT
TRBV29-1	TRBD1	14	TRBJ2-1	few	CSVERGRGLNEQFF	TGCAGCGTTGAAAGGGGCAGGGGGCTCAATGAGCAGTTCTTC
TRBV3-1/TRBV3-2	TRBD1	17	TRBJ1-3	.	CASSRNKKTGVGNTIYF	TGTGCCAGCAGCCGTAATAAAAAAACAGGGGTTGGAAACACCATATATTTT
TRBV24-1	TRBD1	15	TRBJ2-5	.	CATSDSGTGGETQYF	TGTGCCACCAGTGATTCGGGGACAGGTGGGGAGACCCAGTACTTC
TRBV10-3	TRBD1	14	TRBJ1-1	.	CAITPGQMFTEAFF	TGTGCCATCACTCCGGGACAGATGTTCACTGAAGCTTTCTTT
TRBV27	TRBD1	17	TRBJ2-1	.	CASSFPDRVFSYNEQFF	TGTGCCAGCAGTTTCCCGGACAGGGTTTTCTCCTACAATGAGCAGTTCTTC
TRBV27	.	14	TRBJ2-1	.	CASSWGGAYNEQFF	TGTGCCAGCAGTTGGGGGGGGGCTTACAATGAGCAGTTCTTC